The rows below give T cell receptor beta chains drawn from one sample of a study of shared clonotypes between healthy human individuals. Profiled with immunoSEQ multiplex PCR; TCRdb holds only in-frame clones, not every one. The sample carries some 740,000 clones, more than 85% recorded once. The material sequenced was naive CD8+ T cells sorted from blood. The source is a man aged 25-45 years in good health. CDR3s include the opening cysteine and the closing phenylalanine or tryptophan. Each record gives: J gene, clone size, V gene, D gene, CDR3 protein, CDR3 DNA. D genes are given only for firm matches. A row's size may be missing; if present it is once, few, many or a size class.

>TRBJ2-2|-|TRBV7-7|-
CASSLIPRGGRNTGELFF
TGTGCTAGCAGCTTAATTCCCAGGGGCGGAAGGAACACCGGGGAGCTGTTTTTT
>TRBJ1-5|-|TRBV28|-
CASSLQGPQHF
TGTGCCAGCAGTTTGCAGGGGCCCCAGCATTTT
>TRBJ1-4|-|TRBV7-9|-
CASSLGQSEEKLFF
TGTGCCAGCAGCTTAGGTCAGAGTGAGGAAAAACTGTTTTTT
>TRBJ1-1|-|TRBV5-5|-
CASSSRIEAFF
TGTGCCAGCAGCTCCAGGATTGAAGCTTTCTTT
>TRBJ2-2|few|TRBV2|-
CASSVPTANTGELFF
TGTGCCAGCAGTGTCCCGACTGCGAACACCGGGGAGCTGTTTTTT
>TRBJ2-1|-|TRBV28|TRBD2
CASSFWGGLNNEQFF
TGTGCCAGCAGTTTTTGGGGAGGGCTTAACAATGAGCAGTTCTTC
>TRBJ2-7|-|TRBV11-2|TRBD2
CASSLEAGGLYEQYF
TGTGCCAGCAGCTTAGAGGCGGGAGGGCTCTACGAGCAGTACTTC
>TRBJ1-2|-|TRBV4-1|-
CASSPVGLDGYTF
TGCGCCAGCAGCCCCGTTGGGCTGGATGGCTACACCTTC
>TRBJ1-1|-|TRBV7-8|-
CASSLPTRGLPSNTEAFF
TGTGCCAGCAGCTTACCAACTCGGGGGCTCCCAAGCAACACTGAAGCTTTCTTT
>TRBJ1-1|-|TRBV27|-
CASSSTSLIAFF
TGTGCCAGCAGTAGTACCAGCCTAATAGCTTTCTTT
>TRBJ2-5|once|TRBV7-2|TRBD2
CASSFIAGTLQETQYF
TGTGCCAGCAGCTTTATAGCGGGTACCCTTCAAGAGACCCAGTACTTC
>TRBJ2-7|-|TRBV11-2|TRBD1
CASSLWDSLLF
TGTGCCAGCAGCTTATGGGACAGCCTCTTATTC
>TRBJ2-7|many|TRBV7-8|TRBD1
CASSLVPGGYEQYF
TGTGCCAGCAGCTTAGTCCCAGGGGGCTACGAGCAGTACTTC
>TRBJ1-1|-|TRBV19|-
CASSPQGSATEAFF
TGTGCCAGTAGTCCTCAGGGGTCGGCCACTGAAGCTTTCTTT
>TRBJ2-2|-|TRBV5-1|-
CASSLEGATGELFF
TGCGCCAGCAGCTTGGAAGGGGCTACCGGGGAGCTGTTTTTT
>TRBJ2-7|-|TRBV21-1|-
CASSIVQTYEQYF
TGTGCCAGCAGCATTGTACAGACCTACGAGCAGTACTTC